The next 21 T cell receptor beta chains were all read from a single sample in a study of blood T cell repertoires in COVID-19. The table came from immunoSEQ multiplex PCR; TCRdb's copy has only in-frame clones and leaves some out. The repertoire includes 200,000 to 300,000 clones, about nine tenths of them detected once, and roughly 2.5% sits in the top ten. The sample consisted of PBMCs or T cells enriched from blood (not recorded which). Source of these receptors: a middle-aged woman with acute COVID-19.

The chain is built from TRBV5-4 and TRBJ2-1, with a tentative D call TRBD2 (6 bases). The CDR3 extends over 15 amino acids. Germline V gene data show CDR1 as SGHNT and CDR2 as YYREEE (reference sequence). Trimming removed 5 bases at V and 0 bases at J, with 12 bases between. The CDR3: CASRTAGSSYNEQFF. Written as DNA, the CDR3 is TGTGCCAGCAGGACAGCGGGTAGCTCCTACAATGAGCAGTTCTTC.

The chain is built from TRBV7-2 and TRBJ1-1; D might be TRBD1 (5 bases). CDR3 length equals 15 residues. CDR1 is SGHTA and CDR2 is FQGNSA in the germline V gene. V lost 3 bases to trimming and J lost 5 bases, with 16 bases between them. CDR3 sequence: CASSFGGTFGTEAFF. The DNA of the CDR3 is TGTGCCAGCAGCTTCGGGGGGACCTTCGGAACTGAAGCTTTCTTT.

This clone was counted a few times. The chain employs TRBV10-3 and TRBJ1-6; TRBD1 aligns across 8 bases. Per the germline V gene, CDR1 is ENHRY and CDR2 is SYGVKD. There are 14 residues in the CDR3. Trimming at V came to 5 bases and at J to 7 bases, leaving 4 bases not matched to a gene. The CDR3 spells CAISKTGENSPLHF. In nucleotides, the CDR3 is TGTGCCATCAGTAAGACAGGGGAGAATTCACCCCTCCACTTT.

The chain joins TRBV10-3 to TRBJ2-2; TRBD2 might be the D (6 bases). V lost 8 bases, J lost 6 bases, and 19 bases lay in between. This CDR3 has 15 residues. Germline CDR1 ENHRY, CDR2 SYGVKD. CDR3 in DNA: TGTGCCATCGGGGACCACAAGGGAGGTCCCGGGGAGCTGTTTTTT. Translation gives CAIGDHKGGPGELFF.

This rearrangement joins TRBV5-4 to TRBJ2-2; no reliable D call. The V and J ends lost 0 bases and 6 bases respectively, with 6 bases between them. This CDR3 has 13 amino acids. Germline loops: CDR1 SGHNT, CDR2 YYREEE (reference sequence). The CDR3 here is CASSLGPAGELFF. CDR3 nucleotide sequence: TGTGCCAGCAGCTTGGGGCCCGCCGGGGAGCTGTTTTTT.

The rearrangement joins TRBV3-1 (or the pseudogene TRBV3-2) to TRBJ2-3, with 15 positions matching TRBD2. V shed 4 bases, J shed 6 bases, and the junction held 5 bases outside the gene matches. The CDR3 totals 16 residues. Germline V gives CDR1 LGHDT, CDR2 YNNKEL (reference sequence). The CDR3 here is CASSRGTSGRRDTQYF. The CDR3 DNA follows: TGTGCCAGCAGCCGTGGGACTAGCGGGAGGCGGGATACGCAGTATTTT.

This chain links TRBV13 with TRBJ2-3; 12 bases fit TRBD2. CDR3 size: 17 residues. Trimming removed 3 bases from V and 3 bases from J; junction bases left unmatched: 7. Germline V lookup: CDR1 PRHDT, CDR2 FYEKMQ (reference sequence). The chain's CDR3 is CASSFLLAGGRTDTQYF. The CDR3 DNA reads as TGTGCCAGCAGCTTCCTGCTAGCGGGAGGGAGGACAGATACGCAGTATTTT.

This chain connects TRBV28 to TRBJ1-1; tentatively, D is TRBD1 (5 bases). The CDR3 has 12 amino acids. CDR1 MDHEN and CDR2 SYDVKM come from the germline V gene. The V end was cut by 9 bases, the J end by 11 bases, with 19 bases between. CDR3 region: CASGRRGAGAFF. The CDR3 nucleotides are TGTGCCAGTGGAAGGCGGGGCGCGGGCGCTTTCTTT.

CDR3 DNA: TGCGCCAGCAGCGAAGTTGGGATGGGACAGGGGACCGACTTCTTC. This codes for CASSEVGMGQGTDFF. This chain links TRBV5-1 with TRBJ2-1; 10 positions agree with TRBD1. Germline V gene lookup returns CDR1 SGHRS and CDR2 YFSETQ. The CDR3 sequence is 15 residues long. The V segment lost 4 bases and the J segment 16 bases; nucleotides outside the gene matches: 17.

In its sample, this clone was seen once. V is TRBV7-2 and J is TRBJ2-2; 8 bases align to TRBD2. The V gene end was trimmed by 5 bases and the J gene end by 1 base; junction bases not matched to a gene: 6. The CDR3 has 16 residues. CDR1 and CDR2 from the germline V gene are SGHTA and FQGNSA. CDR3 nucleotides: TGTGCCAGCAGCCGGGCGGCGGGGGGGAACACCGGGGAGCTGTTTTTT. As protein: CASSRAAGGNTGELFF. The variable domain in full, with the rest retrieved from reference TRBV7-2 and TRBJ2-2, is GAGVSQSPSNKVTEKGKDVELRCDPISGHTALYWYRQSLGQGLEFLIYFQGNSAPDKSGLPSDRFSAERTGGSVSTLTIQRTQQEDSAVYLCASSRAAGGNTGELFFGEGSRLTVL.

V is TRBV6-5 and J is TRBJ2-7; weak D call: TRBD1 (5 bases). The germline V gene has CDR1 MNHEY and CDR2 SVGAGI. The germline V and J ends were trimmed by 4 bases and 1 base, with 5 bases remaining between them. CDR3 size: 12 residues. The CDR3 protein is CASSSGSYEQYF. CDR3 coding DNA: TGTGCCAGCAGTTCAGGGTCCTACGAGCAGTACTTC.

The chain carries TRBV6-1 and TRBJ2-3, with 10 positions matching TRBD1. CDR3 length: 16 residues. V lost 0 bases to trimming and J lost 6 bases; unmatched junction nucleotides: 6. Germline CDR1 MNHNS, CDR2 SASEGT. The CDR3 spells CASSEASGTGDDTQYF. Written as DNA, the CDR3 is TGTGCCAGCAGTGAAGCGTCGGGGACAGGGGATGATACGCAGTATTTT.

This chain connects TRBV18 to TRBJ2-5; 7 bases match TRBD2. CDR3 length: 15 residues. V lost 3 bases and J lost 1; bases outside the gene matches: 5. Looked up from germline, CDR1 is KGHSH and CDR2 is LQKENI. The CDR3 spells CASSPSLAAQETQYF. CDR3 sequence (DNA): TGTGCCAGCTCACCGAGTCTAGCGGCCCAAGAGACCCAGTACTTC.

The chain employs TRBV5-8 and TRBJ2-7, with a weak D call TRBD1 (6 bases). The CDR3 has 12 residues. The V and J ends lost 2 bases and 5 bases respectively, with 8 bases between them. Germline CDR1 and CDR2: SGHTS and YDEGEE. The CDR3 DNA follows: TGTGCCAGCAGCTTCAGGGGAAACGAGCAGTACGTC. Protein sequence: CASSFRGNEQYV.

V gene TRBV5-4 combines with J gene TRBJ1-1; D is unresolved. The CDR3 runs 15 residues. The germline gives CDR1 SGHNT, CDR2 YYREEE (reference sequence). Between the trimmed V and J ends, which lost 4 bases and 0 bases, there was a span of 13 bases. CDR3 amino acids: CASSPPGILNTEAFF. The CDR3 DNA reads TGTGCCAGCAGCCCCCCCGGGATTCTGAACACTGAAGCTTTCTTT.

This clone was seen just once. The V call is TRBV5-1, the J call TRBJ1-3; 9 positions match TRBD1. Germline values: CDR1 SGHRS, CDR2 YFSETQ. With 4 bases clipped from V and 3 bases from J, the junction kept 8 bases outside the gene matches. This CDR3 contains 16 residues. As DNA, the CDR3 is TGCGCCAGCAGCACGACCGGGACAGGGTTTGGAAACACCATATATTTT. Translation gives CASSTTGTGFGNTIYF.

This clone appeared once. This chain links TRBV7-9 with TRBJ1-2, with D unresolved. The V end lost 5 bases, the J end lost 13 bases, and 20 bases lay between the germline ends. The length of the CDR3 is 13 residues. Germline V gene data show CDR1 as SEHNR and CDR2 as FQNEAQ (reference sequence). The CDR3 region has the DNA TGTGCCAGCAGCCCGACCGTACTGACCGGGTTCACCTTC. Its protein product is CASSPTVLTGFTF.

This clone was recorded a few times. J is TRBJ1-2 and V is TRBV3-1 (or the pseudogene TRBV3-2); D call uncertain. Trimming left V 1 base short and J 5 bases short, with 14 bases between. The germline CDR1 and CDR2 sequences are LGHDT and YNNKEL (reference sequence). This CDR3 has 15 residues. CDR3 coding DNA: TGTGCCAGCAGCCAAGGCGGAGGCCGGTCGTATGGCTACACCTTC. This translates into CASSQGGGRSYGYTF.

The chain is built from TRBV5-8 and TRBJ1-1; D unresolved. Germline CDR1 and CDR2: SGHTS and YDEGEE. The V end lost 4 bases, the J end lost 0 bases, and 13 bases lay between the germline ends. This CDR3 is built from 15 residues. The CDR3 loop is CASSPRRRLNTEAFF. CDR3 sequence (DNA): TGTGCCAGCAGCCCCCGGAGGAGGTTGAACACTGAAGCTTTCTTT.

The rearrangement uses TRBV3-1 (or the pseudogene TRBV3-2) and TRBJ2-3; D is ambiguous. V was shortened by 3 bases and J by 0 bases, with 4 bases between the two germline ends. Germline V gene data show CDR1 as LGHDT and CDR2 as YNNKEL (reference sequence). The CDR3 has 13 residues. The CDR3 is CASSHASTDTQYF. As DNA, the CDR3 is TGTGCCAGCAGCCACGCGAGCACAGATACGCAGTATTTT.

The table lists this clone with a few counts. This chain connects TRBV20-1 to TRBJ1-1; perhaps TRBD1 as D (5 bases). Per the germline V gene, CDR1 is DFQATT and CDR2 is SNEGSKA (reference sequence). V shed 6 bases and J shed 7 bases, with 12 bases lying between them. The CDR3 runs to 11 residues. This chain's CDR3 is CSAPGGGEAFF. The CDR3 nucleotides are TGCAGTGCCCCCGGGGGTGGTGAAGCTTTCTTT.